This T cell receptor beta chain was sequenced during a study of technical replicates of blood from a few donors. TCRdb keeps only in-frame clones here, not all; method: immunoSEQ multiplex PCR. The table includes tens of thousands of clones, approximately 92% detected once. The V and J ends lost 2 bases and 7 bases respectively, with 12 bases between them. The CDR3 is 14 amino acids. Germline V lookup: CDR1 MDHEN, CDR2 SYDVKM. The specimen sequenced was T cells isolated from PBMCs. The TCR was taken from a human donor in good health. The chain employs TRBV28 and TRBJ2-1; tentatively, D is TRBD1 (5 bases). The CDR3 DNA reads TGTGCCAGCAGTTTAAGGGCAGGGTGGAATGAGCAGTTCTTC. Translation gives CASSLRAGWNEQFF.